The TCR beta chain under discussion was sequenced for a study of cytomegalovirus exposure and HLA in healthy donors. The donors were healthy bone marrow donors. Concerning this clone: Its antigen is not known.

The V and J ends lost 5 bases and 1 base respectively, with 12 bases between them. The CDR3 covers 14 residues. Looked up from germline, CDR1 is SNHLY and CDR2 is FYNNEI. Both 60 Vbeta primers and 13 Jbeta primers went into the PCR. Data came from immunoSEQ multiplex PCR; TCRdb stores just in-frame clones and leaves some out. The sample lists approximately 91,000 clones; roughly nine tenths were seen once. Overall study findings and caveats: Indistinguishability led to the exclusion of some V segments, TRBV6-2 and TRBV6-3 included.

The sample comprised PBMCs. The source of this sequence is a man aged 25-45 years in good health and CMV-seropositive. The V call is TRBV2, the J call TRBJ2-7, with D possibly being TRBD2 (5 bases). CDR3 protein: CASSRGPLSYEQYF. The CDR3 DNA reads TGTGCCAGCAGTAGAGGGCCGCTGTCCTACGAGCAGTACTTC. The whole variable domain, filled in from reference TRBV2 and TRBJ2-7, reads EPEVTQTPSHQVTQMGQEVILRCVPISNHLYFYWYRQILGQKVEFLVSFYNNEISEKSEIFDDQFSVERPDGSNFTLKIRSTKLEDSAMYFCASSRGPLSYEQYFGPGTRLTVT.